A selection of T cell receptor beta chains follows, all from one sample in a study of T cells in localized non-small cell lung cancer. Assay: immunoSEQ multiplex PCR; the TCRdb copy retains only in-frame clones and omits some. The sample comprises fewer than 45,000 clones, roughly 86% of which are singletons, and 7% to 9% rests with the top ten. The sample consisted of peripheral blood, taken before any cancer treatment. These receptors all stem from a woman aged 18 to 55 with stage III lung adenocarcinoma. CDR3s leave out the opening cysteine and the closing phenylalanine or tryptophan. The size of a clone is reported for some rows only, either as once, few or many, or as a class for expanded clones.

clone_size v_call cdr3_aa
once TRBV6-1 ASTLEGSPNEKLF
NA TRBV9 ASSDGTENNEKLF
NA TRBV7-9 ASSGEGYNSPLH
NA TRBV7-2 ASSPQSGSETQY
NA TRBV6-1 ASRTGLTTEAF
NA TRBV18 ASSPQSSYNSPLH
NA TRBV14 ASSPWTGANYGYT
NA TRBV28 ASGGAYQPQH
NA TRBV6-6 ASSYGQGAKSY
NA TRBV5-1 ASSLGGGSGANVLT
NA TRBV9 ASSAGLAGSTDTQY
NA TRBV6-6 ASSDRGKHYGYT
once TRBV4-2 ASSQEGTINQPQH
NA TRBV6-6 VALGWNPLEQF
once TRBV6-5 AVKPGRAYEQY
NA TRBV2 ARQGEMGGNEQF
NA TRBV7-2 ASSLADQPQH
NA TRBV19 ASSILTEAF
NA TRBV9 ASSVGSYNSPLH
NA TRBV5-1 ASATGEGREKLF
NA TRBV5-6 ASSFLDRADQPQH
NA TRBV7-3 ASSPQGGRNEAF
NA TRBV11-3 ASSTGQGEQY
NA TRBV2 ASRGTEIYNEQF
NA TRBV6-5 ASSYSPTEQY
NA TRBV5-1 ASSRAGYEQY
NA TRBV5-1 ASSLRLASGPLSSYNEQF
NA TRBV5-1 ASSLNPGLNTGELF
NA TRBV19 ASSITGGNEQF
NA TRBV6-6 ASSWDRAYNEQF
NA TRBV5-1 ASSFGPGTSGGSITDTQY
NA TRBV7-3 ASSPTGAEETQY
few TRBV20-1 SASKNTEAF
NA TRBV23-1 ASISTGVPDSPLH
NA TRBV4-1 ASSQEGLGESNQPQH
NA TRBV7-2 ASSLLFKGIGELF
NA TRBV7-2 ASSLGAGPYNEQF
NA TRBV5-1 ASTPFYLTPPGQGEAF
NA TRBV19 ASSIEGQQPATNEKLF
NA TRBV19 ASSIARQGTLYGYT
NA TRBV19 ASSMMRQGNSPLH
NA TRBV4-2 ASSQLAGYTDTQY
once TRBV7-2 ASSLEPGLLY
NA TRBV10-3 AISHIDEGYT
NA TRBV12-5 ASGSPIQGNTEAF
NA TRBV13 ASSLGQVSGNTIY
NA TRBV7-8 ASSLGGQGTGTEAF
NA TRBV11-2 ASSLVPGGTDTQY
NA TRBV7-9 ASSSDGASTDTQY
NA TRBV7-2 ASNPLAGGETQY
NA TRBV18 ASSPTNEPYEQY
NA TRBV5-6 ASSFNPGPNTEAF